Detailed here is one TCR beta chain. The antigen remains unidentified. Time point meaning: inflamed ileum from the surgical specimen. Germline V lookup: CDR1 SGHAT, CDR2 FQNNGV. With 1 base clipped from V and 5 bases from J, the junction kept 6 bases outside the gene matches. The CDR3 extends over 15 amino acids. TCRdb's copy holds only in-frame clones and misses some; the assay was immunoSEQ multiplex PCR. Of several thousand clones listed, over 75% are singletons. These data belong to a study of T cell repertoires in ileal Crohn's disease. The wider study: At surgery, under 40% of patients smoked, with median disease duration approximately 7.3 years. Biopsies of inflamed ileum from the surgical specimen form M0 samples.

General study findings and limits: Clonal expansions were more frequent in active smokers than non-smokers at surgery.

The receptor was isolated from an adult with Crohn's disease. The V gene is TRBV11-2, the J gene TRBJ2-7, with TRBD2 identical over 9 bases. The source material was ileal tissue. CDR3 DNA: TGTGCCAGCAGCTTAGCCCCAGCGGGGGGCCACGAGCAGTACTTC. This translates into CASSLAPAGGHEQYF.